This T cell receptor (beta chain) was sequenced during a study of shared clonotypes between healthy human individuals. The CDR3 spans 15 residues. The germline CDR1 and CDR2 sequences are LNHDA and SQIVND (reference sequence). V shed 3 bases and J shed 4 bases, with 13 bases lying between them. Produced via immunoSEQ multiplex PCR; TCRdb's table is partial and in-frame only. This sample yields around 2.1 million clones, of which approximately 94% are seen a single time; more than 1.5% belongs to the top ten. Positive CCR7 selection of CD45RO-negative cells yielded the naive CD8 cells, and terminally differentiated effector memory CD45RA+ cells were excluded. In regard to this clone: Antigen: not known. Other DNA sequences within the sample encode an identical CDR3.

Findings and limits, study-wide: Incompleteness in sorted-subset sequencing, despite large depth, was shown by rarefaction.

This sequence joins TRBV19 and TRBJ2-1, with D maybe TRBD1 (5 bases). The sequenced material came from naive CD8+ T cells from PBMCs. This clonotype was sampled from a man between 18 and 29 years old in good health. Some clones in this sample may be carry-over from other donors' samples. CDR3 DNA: TGTGCCAGTAGTATTGGGGCAGGGAAATACAATGAGCAGTTCTTC. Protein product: CASSIGAGKYNEQFF.